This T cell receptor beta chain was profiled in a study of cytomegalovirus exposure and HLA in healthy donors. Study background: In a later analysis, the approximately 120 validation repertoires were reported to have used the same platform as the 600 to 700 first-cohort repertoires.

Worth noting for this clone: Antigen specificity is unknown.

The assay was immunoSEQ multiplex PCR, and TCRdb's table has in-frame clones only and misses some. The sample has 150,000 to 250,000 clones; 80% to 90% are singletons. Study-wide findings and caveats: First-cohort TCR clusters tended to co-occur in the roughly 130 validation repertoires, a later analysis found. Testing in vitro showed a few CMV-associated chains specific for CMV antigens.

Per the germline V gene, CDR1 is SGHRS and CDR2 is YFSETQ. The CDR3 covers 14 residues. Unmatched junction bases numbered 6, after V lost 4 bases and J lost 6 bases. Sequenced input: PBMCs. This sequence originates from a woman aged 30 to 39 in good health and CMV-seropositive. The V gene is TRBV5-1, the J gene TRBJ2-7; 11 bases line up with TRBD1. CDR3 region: CASSLGQGAAEQYF. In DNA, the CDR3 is TGCGCCAGCAGCCTCGGACAGGGGGCGGCCGAGCAGTACTTC.